Listed below are T cell receptor beta chains from one sample, sequenced in a study of early T cells in non-severe SARS-CoV-2 infection. One entry per CDR3 protein results from TCRdb running MiXCR on the 5' RACE reads. The table shows about 52,000 distinct CDR3 sequences, with roughly 9.6% occurring only once. Input material: whole blood. The source is an adult who was a healthcare worker with PCR-confirmed SARS-CoV-2 infection or an uninfected control (not recorded which). CDR3s include the opening cysteine and the closing phenylalanine or tryptophan. A D gene is named only where the DNA matches it firmly. Only some rows state a clone size, as once, few, many or a class for expanded clones.

size,length,V,D,J,DNA,CDR3
many,14,TRBV13,TRBD2,TRBJ2-1,TGTGCCAGCAGCTCCCTGACTAGCTCGGATGAGCAGTTCTTC,CASSSLTSSDEQFF
NA,12,TRBV20-1,NA,TRBJ2-7,TGCAGTGCCAGGGACTCGGTCTACGAGCAGTACTTC,CSARDSVYEQYF
few,14,TRBV2,TRBD2,TRBJ2-3,TGTGCCAGCTCGATTCGGGGGGGCACAGATACGCAGTATTTT,CASSIRGGTDTQYF
few,16,TRBV20-1,TRBD2,TRBJ2-1,TGCAGTGCCGATACCGGGACTAGCGGGGGCTTCAATGAGCAGTTCTTC,CSADTGTSGGFNEQFF
NA,14,TRBV7-3,NA,TRBJ2-1,TGTGCCAGCAGCTCCGGGGCCGGTAGCGACGAGCAGTTCTTC,CASSSGAGSDEQFF
NA,13,TRBV9,NA,TRBJ2-7,TGTGCCAGCAGCGAAGGACCCCCCGACGAGCAGTACTTC,CASSEGPPDEQYF
NA,16,TRBV13,TRBD2,TRBJ2-5,TGTGCCAGCAGCCCACGAGCGGGGGGGATACAAGAGACCCAGTACTTC,CASSPRAGGIQETQYF
many,14,TRBV12-3/TRBV12-4,NA,TRBJ1-1,TGTGCCAGCCTCCTTGGGCAGGGAAGCACTGAAGCTTTCTTT,CASLLGQGSTEAFF
NA,11,TRBV12-3/TRBV12-4,NA,TRBJ2-7,TGTGCCAGCAGTTTAGGTCAGAACACGTACTTC,CASSLGQNTYF
once,13,TRBV28,NA,TRBJ2-3,TGTGCCAGCAGTTTGTCGAATGGAGATACGCAGTATTTT,CASSLSNGDTQYF
many,15,TRBV27,NA,TRBJ2-1,TGTGCCAGCAGTTTCACGTATGGGACTTCCAATGAGCAGTTCTTC,CASSFTYGTSNEQFF
NA,12,TRBV3-1,NA,TRBJ2-1,TGTGCCAGCAGCCTACAGATTAATGAGCAGTTCTTC,CASSLQINEQFF
few,14,TRBV7-9,NA,TRBJ2-3,TGTGCCAGCAGCCCTAAAAGGGTCTTAGATACGCAGTATTTT,CASSPKRVLDTQYF
many,13,TRBV18,NA,TRBJ2-3,TGTGCCAGCTCACCGAACAGGGCGGATACGCAGTATTTT,CASSPNRADTQYF
NA,14,TRBV29-1,TRBD1,TRBJ1-2,TGCAGCATTGAAACCAGGGGGCGAGTAGGTGGCTACACCTTC,CSIETRGRVGGYTF
few,15,TRBV5-1,TRBD2,TRBJ2-1,TGCGCCAGCAGCTCCCGGACTAGCGGGGGGGGTGAGCAGTTCTTC,CASSSRTSGGGEQFF
many,17,TRBV27,NA,TRBJ2-7,TGTGCCAGCAGTTTCCGCAACCCACGAGGACTTGATTACGAGCAGTACTTC,CASSFRNPRGLDYEQYF
many,15,TRBV20-1,NA,TRBJ2-7,TGCAGTGCTAGAGCCCAGACCCGGGACCCCTACGAGCAGTACTTC,CSARAQTRDPYEQYF
few,15,TRBV30,NA,TRBJ2-1,TGTGCCTGGTATGGGACACGGACCTCTGGGAATGAGCAGTTCTTC,CAWYGTRTSGNEQFF
few,13,TRBV5-1,NA,TRBJ2-1,TGCGCCAGCAGCTTGGGTATATACAATGAGCAGTTCTTC,CASSLGIYNEQFF
few,16,TRBV7-2,TRBD1,TRBJ1-4,TGTGCCAGCAGTTTCAATCCCAGGGGGCGCGGAGAAAAACTGTTTTTT,CASSFNPRGRGEKLFF
many,14,TRBV6-5,NA,TRBJ1-5,TGTGCCAGCAGTTACAGGATTGGGGATCAGCCCCAGCATTTT,CASSYRIGDQPQHF
once,15,TRBV4-2,NA,TRBJ2-5,TGTGCCAGCAGCCCGGCCCCAGCGGGTGATGAGACCCAGTACTTC,CASSPAPAGDETQYF
many,15,TRBV10-3,TRBD1,TRBJ1-1,TGTGCCATCAGTGAACTGGGACAGGGAAACACTGAAGCTTTCTTT,CAISELGQGNTEAFF
many,17,TRBV2,TRBD2,TRBJ2-1,TGTGCCAGCAGTGAATGGGCCCTAGCGGGAGGTGACAATGAGCAGTTCTTC,CASSEWALAGGDNEQFF
many,12,TRBV6-5,NA,TRBJ2-5,TGTGCCAGCAAGACTACTCAAGAGACCCAGTACTTC,CASKTTQETQYF
many,14,TRBV11-2,NA,TRBJ2-1,TGTGCCAGCAGCCCGACCGAGATCTCATGGGAGCAGTTCTTC,CASSPTEISWEQFF
few,12,TRBV7-3,NA,TRBJ2-1,TGTGCCAGCAGCCATATTACGGGTGAGCAGTTCTTC,CASSHITGEQFF
few,12,TRBV5-6,NA,TRBJ2-5,TGTGCCAGCAGCTTGTCGTGGGGGACCCAGTACTTC,CASSLSWGTQYF
NA,13,TRBV29-1,NA,TRBJ2-2,TGCAGCGTTCGGAGGGGGTCGAGCGGGGAGCTGTTTTTT,CSVRRGSSGELFF
many,13,TRBV12-3/TRBV12-4,NA,TRBJ1-1,TGTGCCAGCAGACCCTCCAGACTTAACCAAGCTTTCTTT,CASRPSRLNQAFF
few,15,TRBV20-1,TRBD2,TRBJ2-7,TGCAGTGCTAGGAGACTAGCGGGAAGCTCCTACGAGCAGTACTTC,CSARRLAGSSYEQYF
few,14,TRBV7-2,NA,TRBJ1-4,TGTGCCAGCAGCTTAGATCTGGGTTCTGAAAAACTGTTTTTT,CASSLDLGSEKLFF
once,15,TRBV5-1,NA,TRBJ2-1,TGCGCCAGCAGCTTCCAGGGGTTGGAATACAATGAGCAGTTCTTC,CASSFQGLEYNEQFF
many,16,TRBV28,TRBD1,TRBJ1-3,TGTGCCAGCAGTTCAGGGGGTAAAATCTCTGGAAACACCATATATTTT,CASSSGGKISGNTIYF
many,15,TRBV29-1,TRBD2,TRBJ2-3,TGCAGCGTCCCCGGGACTAGCGGGGGGGTGGATACGCAGTATTTT,CSVPGTSGGVDTQYF
NA,15,TRBV18,NA,TRBJ2-5,TGTGCCAGCTTCCAGACGCAGGGGCAAGGCGAGACCCAGTACTTC,CASFQTQGQGETQYF
many,16,TRBV7-2,TRBD1,TRBJ2-4,TGTGCCAGCAGCTTAATACTTGTGACAGGGGACATTTCTCAGTACTTC,CASSLILVTGDISQYF
many,16,TRBV7-9,NA,TRBJ1-3,TGTGCCAGCAGCTCGACAGCTAGGGGCGGTGGAAACACCATATATTTT,CASSSTARGGGNTIYF
NA,13,TRBV27,NA,TRBJ1-5,TGTGCCAGCCGGGCCTTTCCTAATCAGCCCCAGCATTTT,CASRAFPNQPQHF
many,15,TRBV11-2,NA,TRBJ2-5,TGTGCCAGCAGCTTGTACGTGTCAGTACAAGAGACCCAGTACTTC,CASSLYVSVQETQYF
NA,14,TRBV18,NA,TRBJ2-3,TGTGCCAGCTCACCGCCTCCGGGGATAGATACGCAGTATTTT,CASSPPPGIDTQYF
many,16,TRBV28,TRBD2,TRBJ2-1,TGTGCCAGCAGTTCCGGGGGGGGTACGATGAACAATGAGCAGTTCTTC,CASSSGGGTMNNEQFF
many,12,TRBV7-9,NA,TRBJ1-2,TGTGCCAGCAGCTTATTGAGGGAAGGCTACACCTTC,CASSLLREGYTF
many,11,TRBV19,NA,TRBJ2-3,TGTGCCAGTAGATGGGGAGATACGCAGTATTTT,CASRWGDTQYF